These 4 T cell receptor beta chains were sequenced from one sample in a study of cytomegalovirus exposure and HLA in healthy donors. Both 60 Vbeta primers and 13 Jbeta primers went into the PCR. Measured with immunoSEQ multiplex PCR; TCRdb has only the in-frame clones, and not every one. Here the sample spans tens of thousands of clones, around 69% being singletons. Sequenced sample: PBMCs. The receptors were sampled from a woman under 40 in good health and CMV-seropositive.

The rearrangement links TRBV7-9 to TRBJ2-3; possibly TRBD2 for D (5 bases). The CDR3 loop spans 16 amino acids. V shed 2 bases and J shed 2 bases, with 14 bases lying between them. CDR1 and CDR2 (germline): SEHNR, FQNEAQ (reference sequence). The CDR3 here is CASSLFGLLTTDTQYF. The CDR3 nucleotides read TGTGCCAGCAGCTTATTCGGACTCCTTACCACAGATACGCAGTATTTT.

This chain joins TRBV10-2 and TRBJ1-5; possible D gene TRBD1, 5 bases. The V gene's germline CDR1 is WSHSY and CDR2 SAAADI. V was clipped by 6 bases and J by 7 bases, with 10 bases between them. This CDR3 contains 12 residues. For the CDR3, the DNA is TGCGCCAGCAGCCTGACAGACCAGCCCCAGCATTTT. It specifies CASSLTDQPQHF.

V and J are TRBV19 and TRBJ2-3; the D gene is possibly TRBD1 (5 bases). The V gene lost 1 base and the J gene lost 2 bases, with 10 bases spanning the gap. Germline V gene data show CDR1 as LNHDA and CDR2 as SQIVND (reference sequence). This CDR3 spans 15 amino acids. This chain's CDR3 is CASSIGRVDTDTQYF. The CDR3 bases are TGTGCCAGTAGTATAGGCAGGGTGGACACAGATACGCAGTATTTT.

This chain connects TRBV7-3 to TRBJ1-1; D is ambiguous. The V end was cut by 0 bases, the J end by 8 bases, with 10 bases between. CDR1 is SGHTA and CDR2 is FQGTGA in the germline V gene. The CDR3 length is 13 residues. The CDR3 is CASSLTLTEEAFF. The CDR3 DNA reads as TGTGCCAGCAGCTTAACCCTAACAGAAGAAGCTTTCTTT. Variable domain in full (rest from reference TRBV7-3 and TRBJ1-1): GAGVSQTPSNKVTEKGKYVELRCDPISGHTALYWYRQSLGQGPEFLIYFQGTGAADDSGLPNDRFFAVRPEGSVSTLKIQRTERGDSAVYLCASSLTLTEEAFFGQGTRLTVV.